This T cell receptor (beta chain) was recovered during a study of shared clonotypes between healthy human individuals. Study-level findings and limits: An expected dependence of interdonor clonotype sharing on sequencing depth was noted.

Naive CD8 cells were CD45RO-negative, positively selected for CCR7, excluding terminally differentiated effector memory CD45RA+ cells. The V end was cut by 1 base, the J end by 7 bases, with 13 bases between. Germline loops: CDR1 SEHNR, CDR2 FQNEAQ (reference sequence). This CDR3 is built from 14 residues. Notes on this clone: Its matching antigen is unknown.

Generated by immunoSEQ multiplex PCR, the TCRdb table keeps only in-frame clones and is missing some. The data show roughly 2 million clones, 85% to 95% seen once. The source of this sequence is a man younger than 30 in good health. This chain uses TRBV7-9 with TRBJ1-2; D not certain. Source material: naive CD8+ T cells sorted from blood. CDR3 residues: CASSLGIGRGGYTF. CDR3 nucleotide sequence: TGTGCCAGCAGCTTAGGCATAGGGCGAGGTGGCTACACCTTC.